The T cell receptor beta chain described here comes from a study of CD8 T cells in ankylosing spondylitis. TCRdb redid the calling of the 5' RACE reads with MiXCR, one entry per CDR3 protein. The data show about 310,000 distinct CDR3 sequences, more than 20% seen once. The sequence derives from a female donor with ankylosing spondylitis or in good health (not recorded which). Sequenced sample: blood, either unsorted or a sorted T cell fraction (not recorded which).

CDR3 protein: CASSLAYKNTEAFF. The CDR3 DNA follows: TGCGCCAGCAGCTTGGCCTATAAGAACACTGAAGCTTTCTTT. The chain employs TRBV5-1 and TRBJ1-1; D remains ambiguous. Trimming pared 0 bases from V and 1 base from J, leaving 7 bases between. There are 14 residues in the CDR3. In germline, CDR1 is SGHRS, CDR2 YFSETQ.